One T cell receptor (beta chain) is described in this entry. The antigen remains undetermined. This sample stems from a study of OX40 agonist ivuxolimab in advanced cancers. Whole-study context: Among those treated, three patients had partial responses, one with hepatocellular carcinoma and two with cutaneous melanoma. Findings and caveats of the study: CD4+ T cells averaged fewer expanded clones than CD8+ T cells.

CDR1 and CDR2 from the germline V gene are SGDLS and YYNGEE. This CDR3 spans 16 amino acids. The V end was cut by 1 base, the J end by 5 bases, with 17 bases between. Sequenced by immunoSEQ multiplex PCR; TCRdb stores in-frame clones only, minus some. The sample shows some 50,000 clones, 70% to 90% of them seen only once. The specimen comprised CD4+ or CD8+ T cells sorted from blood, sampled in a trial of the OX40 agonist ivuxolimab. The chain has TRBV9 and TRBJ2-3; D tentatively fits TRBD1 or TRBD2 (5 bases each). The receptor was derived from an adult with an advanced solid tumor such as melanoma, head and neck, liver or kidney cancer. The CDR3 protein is CASSVSGSGRGDTQYF. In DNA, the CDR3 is TGTGCCAGCAGCGTATCAGGGTCGGGGCGCGGAGATACGCAGTATTTT.